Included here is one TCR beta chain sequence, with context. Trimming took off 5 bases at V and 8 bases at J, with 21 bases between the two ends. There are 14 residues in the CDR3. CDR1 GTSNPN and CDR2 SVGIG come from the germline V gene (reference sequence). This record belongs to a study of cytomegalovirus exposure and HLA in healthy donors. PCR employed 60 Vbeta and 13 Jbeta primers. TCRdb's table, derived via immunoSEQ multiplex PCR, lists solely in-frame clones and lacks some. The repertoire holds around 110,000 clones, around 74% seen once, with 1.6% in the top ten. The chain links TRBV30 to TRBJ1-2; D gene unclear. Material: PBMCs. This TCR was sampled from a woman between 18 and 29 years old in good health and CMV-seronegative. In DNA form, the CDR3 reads TGTGCCTGGGGCAGGACTCAGGTTATGGACGGCTACACCTTC. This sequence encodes CAWGRTQVMDGYTF. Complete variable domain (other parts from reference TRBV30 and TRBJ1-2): SQTIHQWPATLVQPVGSPLSLECTVEGTSNPNLYWYRQAAGRGLQLLFYSVGIGQISSEVPQNLSASRPQDRQFILSSKKLLLSDSGFYLCAWGRTQVMDGYTFGSGTRLTVV.